This T cell receptor beta chain was observed in a study of T cells in localized non-small cell lung cancer. This CDR3 spans 16 amino acids. V shed 3 bases and J shed 2 bases, with 13 bases lying between them. The germline V gene encodes CDR1 KGHSH and CDR2 LQKENI. This clone showed up just once. Its antigen is not known. The data were produced by immunoSEQ multiplex PCR, yet TCRdb's version contains in-frame clones alone and is incomplete. Of 41,000 or so clones listed, about 88% were seen once; the top ten hold about 2.8%. Notes on the study in general: Density of T cells in blood, when higher, went with longer overall survival. Appearance in adjacent lung was seen for a median roughly 56 of the top 100 tumor clones. Only one tumor region was sequenced, so heterogeneity remains possible. Clonality peaked in uninvolved adjacent lung rather than tumor.

The source was peripheral blood, collected before any cancer treatment. This chain links TRBV18 with TRBJ2-2; TRBD2 might be the D (6 bases). This TCR derives from a female donor older than 55 with stage I squamous cell lung carcinoma. CDR3 coding DNA: TGTGCCAGCTCACCCCGGGGGACGGGAAACACCGGGGAGCTGTTTTTT. Translated, it gives CASSPRGTGNTGELFF.